The T cell receptor beta chain under discussion was sequenced for a study of shared clonotypes between healthy human individuals. General study points: Generally, naive subsets came out with larger estimated richness than memory subsets.

The CDR3 is 18 residues long. The junction had 9 bases not matched to a gene; V was cut back by 4 bases and J by 2 bases. Germline assignment: CDR1 LGHNT and CDR2 FRNRAP. The donors, all of them Caucasian adults, lived in Nashville, Tennessee. As processed by the authors: Quality scores were absent from the junction-only immunoSEQ sequences, so filtering differed. Clones were sequenced by immunoSEQ multiplex PCR, and TCRdb holds only the in-frame ones, with some missing. The DNA gave D and trimming, while V, J and clone size come from that table. The sample shows roughly 660,000 clones, about 92% of them seen only once. In the case of this clone: The antigen is unknown.

This TCR was sampled from a man between 18 and 35 years old in good health. Some clones in this sample may be carry-over from other donors' samples. This chain links TRBV12-5 with TRBJ2-2; TRBD2 matches 11 bases. Sequenced input: memory CD8+ T cells from PBMCs. As for subset: CD45RO+ cells pooled with CCR7-negative TemRA cells. CDR3 amino acids: CASGSARLAGLNTGELFF. The CDR3 DNA follows: TGTGCTAGTGGTTCCGCGCGACTAGCGGGACTTAACACCGGGGAGCTGTTTTTT.